Shown below are 20 T cell receptor beta chains from a single sample sequenced in a study of T cell responses to AZD1222 COVID-19 vaccine. Sequencing was performed with immunoSEQ multiplex PCR; in TCRdb, only in-frame clones are kept and a portion is missing. The sample has fewer than 50,000 clones, 70% to 80% seen once; the top ten hold 6% to 7%. Sequenced here: peripheral blood, sampled on day 0 of AZD1222 vaccination. Receptor source: an adult in good health.

V usage is TRBV29-1 and J usage is TRBJ2-3; 12 bases line up with TRBD2. CDR1 and CDR2 from the germline V gene are SQVTM and ANQGSEA. CDR3 size: 17 residues. The V segment lost 1 base and the J segment 3 bases; nucleotides outside the gene matches: 8. The chain's CDR3 is CSVEVPLAGGRTDTQYF. In DNA form, the CDR3 reads TGCAGCGTTGAAGTTCCCCTAGCGGGAGGGAGGACAGATACGCAGTATTTT.

The chain has TRBV3-1 (or the pseudogene TRBV3-2) and TRBJ1-6; D not certain. The CDR3 has 12 residues. CDR1 LGHDT and CDR2 YNNKEL come from the germline V gene (reference sequence). With 7 bases removed from V and 9 bases from J, the gap between germline ends came to 10 bases. DNA for the CDR3: TGTGCCAGCACCGGAGCCGGTTCACCCCTCCACTTT. It codes for CASTGAGSPLHF.

The V and J genes are TRBV18 and TRBJ1-5, with D unclear. CDR1 is KGHSH, CDR2 LQKENI, per germline. This CDR3 has 12 residues. The germline V and J ends were trimmed by 6 bases and 3 bases, with 6 bases remaining between them. In nucleotides, the CDR3 is TGTGCCAGCTCCCCGGACAATCAGCCCCAGCATTTT. Residues: CASSPDNQPQHF.

The sample holds a few counts of this clone. The V call is TRBV18, the J call TRBJ2-3, with D possibly called TRBD1 or TRBD2 (5 bases each). The germline V gene encodes CDR1 KGHSH and CDR2 LQKENI. The V and J ends lost 2 bases and 2 bases respectively, with 14 bases between them. The CDR3 length is 16 residues. CDR3 protein: CASSPLSGRATDTQYF. The CDR3 DNA is TGTGCCAGCTCACCATTGTCGGGGCGAGCCACAGATACGCAGTATTTT.

This chain links TRBV10-2 with TRBJ1-2, with TRBD1 matching 12 bases. The junction had 13 bases not matched to a gene; V was cut back by 3 bases and J by 8 bases. The CDR3 contains 17 residues. Germline V gene data show CDR1 as WSHSY and CDR2 as SAAADI. The CDR3 region has the DNA TGCGCCAGCAGTGATATCATGGGACAGGGGGCTCAGCAGGGCTACACCTTC. Its protein is CASSDIMGQGAQQGYTF.

V usage is TRBV3-1 (or the pseudogene TRBV3-2) and J usage is TRBJ2-1; 9 nucleotides match TRBD2. With V trimmed by 8 bases and J by 0 bases, 8 bases remained unmatched. The CDR3 covers 16 residues. Germline CDR1 reads LGHDT; CDR2 reads YNNKEL (reference sequence). The CDR3 spells CASAVTSGVSYNEQFF. The DNA of the CDR3 is TGTGCCAGCGCCGTGACTAGCGGCGTCTCCTACAATGAGCAGTTCTTC.

The chain joins TRBV3-1 (or the pseudogene TRBV3-2) to TRBJ2-1; 11 nucleotides match TRBD2. This CDR3 has 12 amino acids. V trimming: 6 bases; J trimming: 13 bases; junction bases outside the gene matches: 5. The V gene's germline CDR1 is LGHDT and CDR2 YNNKEL (reference sequence). In DNA form, the CDR3 reads TGTGCCAGCAGTTTAGCGGGGGGGCCCCAGTTCTTC. This gives the protein CASSLAGGPQFF.

The chain employs TRBV15 and TRBJ2-5; weak D call: TRBD2 (5 bases). The CDR3 loop spans 15 amino acids. Trimming pared 0 bases from V and 4 bases from J, leaving 12 bases between. Germline V gene lookup returns CDR1 LNHNV and CDR2 YYDKDF (reference sequence). CDR3: CATSRDLRARETQYF. The DNA for the CDR3 is TGTGCCACCAGCAGAGATTTGCGGGCTAGAGAGACCCAGTACTTC.

The DNA of the CDR3 is TGTGCCAGCAGCCCCGTTATAAGTAGCGGGAGCTACAATGAGCAGTTCTTC. Protein: CASSPVISSGSYNEQFF. The chain employs TRBV11-2 and TRBJ2-1, with 9 bases fitting TRBD2. Germline loops: CDR1 SGHAT, CDR2 FQNNGV. The V gene end was trimmed by 5 bases and the J gene end by 3 bases; junction bases not matched to a gene: 11. CDR3 length: 17 amino acids.

This CDR3 is CASSEMLAGDGETQYF. Written as DNA, the CDR3 is TGTGCCAGCAGTGAAATGTTAGCGGGAGACGGAGAGACCCAGTACTTC. The chain carries TRBV6-1 and TRBJ2-5; 9 bases map to TRBD2. The germline V gene has CDR1 MNHNS and CDR2 SASEGT. The CDR3 runs 16 residues. V dropped 2 bases and J dropped 4; count of bases not matched to a gene: 8.

The chain is built from TRBV10-3 and TRBJ1-5, with D hard to call. The CDR3 has 13 amino acids. The V and J ends lost 2 bases and 0 bases respectively, with 2 bases between them. Per germline, CDR1 ENHRY and CDR2 SYGVKD. Written as DNA, the CDR3 is TGTGCCATCAGTGAGGGTAGCAATCAGCCCCAGCATTTT. As protein: CAISEGSNQPQHF.

The chain uses TRBV9 and TRBJ1-3; no clear D gene. Germline CDR1 and CDR2: SGDLS and YYNGEE. This CDR3 contains 15 residues. Trimming removed 0 bases from V and 0 bases from J, with 7 bases in between. DNA for the CDR3: TGTGCCAGCAGCGTAGATGTCTTCTCTGGAAACACCATATATTTT. This encodes CASSVDVFSGNTIYF.

The rearrangement joins TRBV5-1 to TRBJ2-1, with D possibly being TRBD2 (5 bases). Germline CDR1 and CDR2: SGHRS and YFSETQ. The CDR3 runs to 15 residues. The V end was cut by 0 bases, the J end by 7 bases, with 14 bases between. The CDR3 protein is CASSLGGRRRNEQFF. CDR3 in DNA: TGCGCCAGCAGCTTGGGTGGGAGACGTCGTAATGAGCAGTTCTTC.

The table lists this clone with a few counts. V is TRBV3-1 (or the pseudogene TRBV3-2) and J is TRBJ1-3; D is unresolved. With 0 bases removed from V and 10 bases from J, the gap between germline ends came to 16 bases. Germline assignment: CDR1 LGHDT and CDR2 YNNKEL (reference sequence). The CDR3 is 15 amino acids. Here the CDR3 reads CASSQEPGGRETIYF. The CDR3 coding sequence is TGTGCCAGCAGCCAAGAACCGGGAGGAAGGGAGACCATATATTTT.

The J gene is TRBJ2-7, the V gene TRBV5-6; 9 bases are shared with TRBD2. Germline trimming cut 3 bases from V and 3 bases from J; bases unmatched to any gene: 7. CDR3 length equals 15 residues. Germline lookup yields CDR1 SGHDT and CDR2 YYEEEE. Written as DNA, the CDR3 is TGTGCCAGCAGCTCCTCCGGGACTAGCTTCTACGAGCAGTACTTC. It yields the protein CASSSSGTSFYEQYF. Looking up the rest from reference TRBV5-6 and TRBJ2-7 gives the full variable domain: DAGVTQSPTHLIKTRGQQVTLRCSPKSGHDTVSWYQQALGQGPQFIFQYYEEEERQRGNFPDRFSGHQFPNYSSELNVNALLLGDSALYLCASSSSGTSFYEQYFGPGTRLTVT.

In nucleotides, the CDR3 is TGTGCCAGCAGTTTACAGGGGGCCACCTATGGCTACACCTTC. The encoded protein is CASSLQGATYGYTF. V and J are TRBV6-6 and TRBJ1-2, with 9 bases aligning to TRBD1. The CDR3 extends over 14 amino acids. V was pared by 4 bases and J by 4 bases, with 4 bases of the junction left unmatched. Germline values: CDR1 MNHNY, CDR2 SVGAGI (reference sequence).

This chain links TRBV19 with TRBJ1-1, with TRBD1 identical over 11 bases. Germline values: CDR1 LNHDA, CDR2 SQIVND (reference sequence). Trimming at V came to 10 bases and at J to 0 bases, leaving 7 bases not matched to a gene. The CDR3 length is 15 residues. Here the CDR3 DNA reads TGTGCCACCCGAGGACAGGGGGCACTGAACACTGAAGCTTTCTTT. Its protein product is CATRGQGALNTEAFF.

The genes are TRBV6-5 and TRBJ1-3; 8 nucleotides align to TRBD1. Unmatched junction bases numbered 5, after V lost 4 bases and J lost 3 bases. The germline CDR1 and CDR2 sequences are MNHEY and SVGAGI. This CDR3 is 15 amino acids long. CDR3 DNA: TGTGCCAGCAGTTCAGGGGGCGCTTTTGGAAACACCATATATTTT. It translates to CASSSGGAFGNTIYF.

The chain couples TRBV6-2 or TRBV6-3 to TRBJ2-2, with D possibly TRBD2 on 6 matching bases. Germline-derived CDR1 and CDR2 are MNHEY and SVGEGT. The CDR3 totals 17 residues. V dropped 2 bases and J dropped 5 bases, with 18 bases sitting between them. The CDR3 protein is CASSYPLAGSRTGELFF. The CDR3, as DNA: TGTGCCAGCAGTTACCCATTAGCCGGGAGTCGGACCGGGGAGCTGTTTTTT.

The chain combines TRBV20-1 with TRBJ2-1; no reliable D call. Trimming stripped 3 bases from V and 9 bases from J, with 15 bases between. The CDR3 runs to 13 residues. Germline CDR1 DFQATT, CDR2 SNEGSKA (reference sequence). The CDR3 loop reads CSASLAALGEQFF. For the CDR3, the DNA is TGCAGTGCTAGTTTGGCGGCGCTCGGTGAGCAGTTCTTC.